This TCR beta chain was recovered during a study of T cells after yellow fever vaccination. For the study at large: Libraries from low-cell-number fractions were prepared with the SMART-Seq v4 Ultra Low Input RNA kit. Study results and caveats: The presence of abundant clonotypes contaminating from the bulk population was possible in FACS-sorted repertoires. Most clones from primary vaccination were detected again post-booster (almost 98% CD4, 70% to 90% CD8).

Concerning this clonotype itself: Its antigen remains unknown.

TCR cDNA was made by 5'RACE template switching, adding a universal primer site and UMIs. TCRdb called the 5' RACE reads again in MiXCR, with one record for every CDR3 protein. The table has about 400,000 distinct CDR3 sequences, over 5% seen once. Germline CDR1 is SGHDT and CDR2 is YYEEEE. Between the trimmed V and J ends, which lost 4 bases and 7 bases, there was a span of 4 bases. CDR3 length: 10 amino acids. This sequence was found in a man aged 25-45 years who received the YFV17D yellow fever vaccine. The material was PBMCs, obtained 5 days after the yellow fever booster vaccination. This chain joins TRBV5-6 and TRBJ2-3; D ambiguous. The CDR3 loop reads CASSGYTQYF. CDR3 DNA sequence: TGTGCCAGCAGCGGGTATACGCAGTATTTT.